Sequencing of this T cell receptor beta chain was carried out in a study of OX40 agonist ivuxolimab in advanced cancers. At the level of the study: Patients achieving partial responses numbered three: one hepatocellular carcinoma case and two cutaneous melanoma cases.

The V gene's germline CDR1 is LNHDA and CDR2 SQIVND (reference sequence). The trim removed 5 bases at V and 7 bases at J, leaving 7 bases unmatched. This CDR3 has 14 amino acids. With respect to this clone: Its antigen is unidentified.

Study results and caveats: Those patients achieving a partial response at 0.1-3.0 mg/kg showed among the lowest clonal expansion.

Data came from immunoSEQ multiplex PCR; TCRdb stores just in-frame clones and leaves some out. The repertoire has approximately 82,000 clones, 85% to 90% of them found once; the top ten carry less than 2.5%. Systemic immunosuppression or a history of autoimmune disease excluded patients. The sequences come from CD4+ or CD8+ T cells sorted from blood, collected in a trial of the OX40 agonist ivuxolimab. The V call is TRBV19, the J call TRBJ2-5, with 10 positions matching TRBD1. The sequence derives from an adult with an advanced solid tumor such as melanoma, head and neck, liver or kidney cancer. The CDR3 is CASSSGTGAATQYF. The CDR3 bases are TGTGCCAGTAGTTCAGGGACAGGGGCGGCGACCCAGTACTTC.